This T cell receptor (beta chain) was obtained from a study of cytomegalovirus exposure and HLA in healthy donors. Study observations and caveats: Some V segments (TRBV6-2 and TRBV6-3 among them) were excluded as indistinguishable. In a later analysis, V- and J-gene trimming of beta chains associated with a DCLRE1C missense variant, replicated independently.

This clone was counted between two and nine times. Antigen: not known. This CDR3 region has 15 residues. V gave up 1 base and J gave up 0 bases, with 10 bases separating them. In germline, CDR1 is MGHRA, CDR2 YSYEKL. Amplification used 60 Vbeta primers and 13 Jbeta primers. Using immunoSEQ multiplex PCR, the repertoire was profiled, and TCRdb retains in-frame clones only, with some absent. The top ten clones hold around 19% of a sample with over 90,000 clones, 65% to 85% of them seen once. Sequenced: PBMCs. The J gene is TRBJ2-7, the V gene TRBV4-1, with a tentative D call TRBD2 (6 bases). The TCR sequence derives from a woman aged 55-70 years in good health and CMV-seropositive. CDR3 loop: CASSQGVGGSYEQYF. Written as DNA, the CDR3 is TGCGCCAGCAGCCAAGGGGTCGGGGGCTCCTACGAGCAGTACTTC.